The 15 T cell receptor beta chains below come from one sample, sequenced in a study of identical twins. TCRdb reprocessed the 5' RACE reads via MiXCR and lists one record per CDR3 protein. The table lists approximately 280,000 distinct CDR3 sequences, about 8.3% of them singletons. This sample also appeared in a second study, on yellow fever vaccine responses in identical twins.

What was sequenced was memory (CD45RO+) T cells sorted from blood. The receptors come from a woman aged 18-29 years in good health.

This clonotype was detected a few times. The V and J genes are TRBV3-1 and TRBJ1-2, with D hard to call. In germline, CDR1 is LGHDT, CDR2 YNNKEL (reference sequence). V lost 0 bases and J lost 3, with 14 bases in between. This CDR3 spans 16 amino acids. CDR3 bases: TGTGCCAGCAGCCAAGATCCCTCTGCAGTTTACTATGGCTACACCTTC. It codes for CASSQDPSAVYYGYTF.

This clonotype was counted between two and nine times. This rearrangement joins TRBV28 to TRBJ1-1, with TRBD1 matching over 7 bases. The CDR3 has 14 residues. V gave up 8 bases and J gave up 6 bases; unmatched junction bases: 12. Germline V gene sequence: CDR1 MDHEN, CDR2 SYDVKM. This CDR3 reads CASRGGSGIAEAFF. The CDR3 DNA reads TGTGCCAGCCGAGGGGGCTCTGGGATTGCTGAAGCTTTCTTT.

This clonotype occurred many times. The genes are TRBV6-5 and TRBJ2-4; maybe TRBD2 (5 bases). V shed 4 bases and J shed 5 bases, with 15 bases lying between them. Germline loops: CDR1 MNHEY, CDR2 SVGAGI. This CDR3 has 15 residues. DNA of the CDR3: TGTGCCAGCAGTTCCCCCGGTCGGGGAGAAAACATTCAGTACTTC. This codes for CASSSPGRGENIQYF.

In this sample, this clonotype turned up a few times. V and J are TRBV6-1 and TRBJ2-1; D gene ambiguous. Germline CDR1 reads MNHNS; CDR2 reads SASEGT. This CDR3 spans 14 amino acids. Trimming removed 5 bases from V and 5 bases from J, with 13 bases in between. CDR3 sequence: CASSRTRLDNEQFF. Here the CDR3 DNA reads TGTGCCAGCAGTCGGACGCGCCTCGACAATGAGCAGTTCTTC.

The chain employs TRBV21-1 and TRBJ2-1. TRBV21-1 is a pseudogene locus. The CDR3 has 14 amino acids. CDR3 DNA sequence: TGTGCCAGCAGCAAACTGTACAGCTACAATGAGCAGTTCTTC. Translated: CASSKLYSYNEQFF.

This clonotype has more than one count but fewer than ten. J is TRBJ1-2 and V is TRBV20-1, with unresolved D. The germline V gene has CDR1 DFQATT and CDR2 SNEGSKA (reference sequence). Trimming cost V 5 bases and J 1 base, with 11 bases left between them. The CDR3 is made up of 13 amino acids. This chain's CDR3 is CSAGPVHNYGYTF. Here the CDR3 DNA reads TGCAGTGCTGGACCAGTACATAACTATGGCTACACCTTC.

The chain couples TRBV27 to TRBJ1-1; D gene ambiguous. Trimming took off 1 base at V and 4 bases at J, with 10 bases between the two ends. This CDR3 has 14 residues. Germline lookup yields CDR1 MNHEY and CDR2 SMNVEV (reference sequence). Here the CDR3 DNA reads TGTGCCAGCAGTTTATTAGGAGTGGGCACTGAAGCTTTCTTT. This codes for CASSLLGVGTEAFF.

The chain joins TRBV7-8 to TRBJ1-6; TRBD1 agrees at 7 bases. The CDR3 is 16 amino acids. Germline-derived CDR1 and CDR2 are SGHVS and FQNEAQ. V lost 5 bases and J lost 5; bases outside the gene matches: 9. Here the CDR3 reads CASSLMGGTDNSPLHF. The CDR3 DNA reads as TGTGCCAGCAGCCTAATGGGGGGGACAGATAATTCACCCCTCCACTTT.

This clonotype turned up a few times. This chain connects TRBV5-1 to TRBJ2-1, with D uncertain. The length of the CDR3 is 15 residues. V lost 3 bases and J 7 bases, leaving 17 bases between the germline ends. Germline CDR1 and CDR2: SGHRS and YFSETQ. CDR3 in amino acids: CASSYETYKFNEQFF. CDR3 coding DNA: TGCGCCAGCAGCTATGAGACTTACAAGTTTAATGAGCAGTTCTTC.

In regard to this clonotype: Compared with germline, one end of the junction differs, possibly owing to a read error. The chain has TRBV9 and TRBJ2-6; no clear D. Looked up from germline, CDR1 is SGDLS and CDR2 is YYNGEE. The CDR3 runs to 15 residues. This CDR3 reads CASSGDGGGTNVLTF. CDR3 nucleotides: TGTGCCAGCAGCGGCGACGGTGGTGGGACCAACGTCCTGACTTTC.

This chain joins TRBV19 and TRBJ1-1, with D uncertain. Germline V lookup: CDR1 LNHDA, CDR2 SQIVND (reference sequence). The CDR3 contains 14 residues. V lost 2 bases and J 4 bases, leaving 11 bases between the germline ends. This CDR3 is CASSILLSGTEAFF. The CDR3 coding sequence is TGTGCCAGTAGTATACTGCTTTCGGGCACTGAAGCTTTCTTT.

This clonotype appeared once. This chain links TRBV20-1 with TRBJ1-5; D not resolved. Germline V gene data show CDR1 as DFQATT and CDR2 as SNEGSKA (reference sequence). The germline V and J ends were trimmed by 5 bases and 1 base, with 12 bases remaining between them. The CDR3 totals 14 residues. The CDR3: CSAHRVLSNQPQHF. For the CDR3, the DNA is TGCAGTGCTCACCGGGTCCTAAGCAATCAGCCCCAGCATTTT.

The chain employs TRBV6-4 and TRBJ2-1; D call uncertain. The CDR3 spans 16 residues. Germline V gene lookup returns CDR1 MRHNA and CDR2 SNTAGT. Trimming took 3 bases from V and 6 from J, leaving 18 bases between them. Written as DNA, the CDR3 is TGTGCCAGCAGTGAATTGGACGGAGCCCCGGGCAATGAGCAGTTCTTC. Its translation: CASSELDGAPGNEQFF.

This clonotype was counted ten times or more. The chain links TRBV20-1 to TRBJ2-1; D tentatively fits TRBD1 or TRBD2 (5 bases each). Germline CDR1 DFQATT, CDR2 SNEGSKA (reference sequence). The CDR3 totals 15 residues. V was pared by 5 bases and J by 0 bases, with 14 bases between. Here the CDR3 reads CSARGDLSSYNEQFF. The DNA for the CDR3 is TGCAGTGCTCGAGGGGATCTGAGCTCCTACAATGAGCAGTTCTTC.

The rearrangement links TRBV7-3 to TRBJ2-2; 7 nucleotides align to TRBD2. CDR3 length: 16 amino acids. With V trimmed by 1 base and J by 5 bases, 7 bases remained unmatched. Germline assignment: CDR1 SGHTA and CDR2 FQGTGA. The CDR3 DNA follows: TGTGCCAGCAGCTTAATAGGGACTACGATTACCGGGGAGCTGTTTTTT. Encoded protein: CASSLIGTTITGELFF.